This TCR beta chain was documented in a study of beta chain features in type 1 diabetes. Study-level points and caveats: All four CD4+ subsets of Type 1 diabetes patients contained TCRB CDR3s that were moderately but significantly shorter. A cDNA-based sequencing approach could over-represent cells with high TCR expression. Insertions were fewer and deletions more numerous at VDJ junctions in type 1 diabetes patients.

Every isolated RNA sample was fully reverse transcribed, so sequencing captured expressed TCRB transcripts. Using immunoSEQ multiplex PCR, the repertoire was profiled, and TCRdb retains in-frame clones only, with some absent. The sample yields some 360,000 clones, 8% to 10% seen once. The germline V gene has CDR1 LGHNA and CDR2 YNFKEQ. The CDR3 runs 16 residues. With V trimmed by 5 bases and J by 5 bases, 11 bases remained unmatched. This clone came up a few times. The antigen is not known. The source of this sequence is a man in his thirties or forties with type 1 diabetes. The sample consisted of central memory CD4+ T cells from blood. The chain joins TRBV4-2 to TRBJ2-1; 8 bases are shared with TRBD1. CDR3: CASSLAPGQADNEQFF. The CDR3 DNA is TGTGCCAGCAGCTTGGCCCCGGGACAGGCGGACAATGAGCAGTTCTTC.